This TCR beta chain derives from a study of cytomegalovirus exposure and HLA in healthy donors. Study-level results: Segments of the TCR beta V type were, in most cases, productive about 87% or about 30% of the time in an earlier analysis. In a later analysis, V- and J-gene trimming of beta chains associated with a DCLRE1C missense variant, replicated independently. According to reports, the classifier identified cytomegalovirus status with high specificity and sensitivity. In a later analysis, at a false discovery rate of 0.05, approximately 16,000 TCR beta sequences matched HLA alleles.

PCR was performed using 60 Vbeta and 13 Jbeta primers. Sequencing was performed with immunoSEQ multiplex PCR; in TCRdb, only in-frame clones are kept and a portion is missing. This table holds 120,000 to 150,000 clones, roughly a tenth found once. V was pared by 4 bases and J by 10 bases, with 20 bases between. The CDR3 extends over 15 amino acids. Germline V gene lookup returns CDR1 MNHEY and CDR2 SMNVEV (reference sequence). This clone came up a few times. The antigen is undetermined. This clonotype originated in a male donor in good health and CMV-seronegative. The sample taken for sequencing was PBMCs. V and J are TRBV27 and TRBJ2-1; D might be TRBD1 (5 bases). CDR3 DNA: TGTGCCAGCAGTTCAGGGCCACTCCAGGCCCCCGAGCAGTTCTTC. It translates to CASSSGPLQAPEQFF.